This is a list of T cell receptor beta chains from one sample in a study of cytomegalovirus exposure and HLA in healthy donors. The protocol was immunoSEQ multiplex PCR, while the TCRdb copy is restricted to in-frame clones and leaves out a portion. Found here are under 150,000 clones, around 86% of them singletons; the top ten hold about 0.74%. Sequencing was performed on PBMCs. These receptors came from a man aged 18 to 29 in good health and CMV-seronegative. CDR3s include the opening cysteine and the closing phenylalanine or tryptophan. A D gene is named only where the DNA matches it firmly. A clone size is listed for some rows: how often the clone was seen (once, few, many), or a class if it is expanded.

J	size	D	V	DNA	CDR3
TRBJ2-3	.	.	TRBV7-7	TGTGCCAGCAGATCCACTAACTCCCCCACAGATACGCAGTATTTT	CASRSTNSPTDTQYF
TRBJ1-1	.	TRBD1	TRBV9	TGTGCCAGCAGCGATTTCCGAACAGGGGGATACACTGAAGCTTTCTTT	CASSDFRTGGYTEAFF
TRBJ1-1	few	.	TRBV29-1	TGCAGCGTCGAGGAGGACAGCATGAACACTGAAGCTTTCTTT	CSVEEDSMNTEAFF
TRBJ2-5	.	.	TRBV12-5	TGTGCTAGTGGTTTGTTCGGGCGGGTTAGAAGGGAAGAGACCCAGTACTTC	CASGLFGRVRREETQYF
TRBJ2-7	.	TRBD1	TRBV7-9	TGTGCCAGCAGGGACAGGGGGCAGGACGAGCAGTACTTC	CASRDRGQDEQYF
TRBJ1-2	once	.	TRBV29-1	TGCAGCGTCGAGACAGAAGACTATGGCTACACCTTC	CSVETEDYGYTF
TRBJ2-3	few	TRBD2	TRBV2	TGTGCCAGCAGTTGGCTAGCGGGGGGGAACACAGATACGCAGTATTTT	CASSWLAGGNTDTQYF
TRBJ2-2	.	TRBD2	TRBV10-1	TGCGCCAGCAGTGATGCGGGGGGTAGCGGGGAGCTGTTTTTT	CASSDAGGSGELFF
TRBJ2-7	.	TRBD1	TRBV7-2	TGTGCCAGCAGCATAAGACAGGGGGGAGACGAGCAGTACTTC	CASSIRQGGDEQYF
TRBJ2-7	.	.	TRBV19	TGTGCCAGTAGTATGGACAGCATGGGCTCCTACGAGCAGTACTTC	CASSMDSMGSYEQYF
TRBJ1-5	.	TRBD1	TRBV11-3	TGTGCCAGCAGCTTGGGACAGCCCCAGCCCCAGCATTTT	CASSLGQPQPQHF
TRBJ2-7	few	.	TRBV6-1	TGTGCCAGCAGGATGGGAGGGGAAACAGGGGAGCAGTACTTC	CASRMGGETGEQYF
TRBJ1-2	once	.	TRBV5-4	TGTGCCAGCAGCTTGATTTCAGGAAGGCCTAACTATGGCTACACCTTC	CASSLISGRPNYGYTF
TRBJ2-7	.	TRBD2	TRBV9	TGTGCCAGCAGCGTAGGGACTAGTTCCGTCTACGAGCAGTACTTC	CASSVGTSSVYEQYF
TRBJ1-2	.	.	TRBV15	TGTGCCACCAGCAGAGATCTAGGGGCAACGGCGTATGGCTACACCTTC	CATSRDLGATAYGYTF
TRBJ1-1	.	.	TRBV5-6	TGTGCCAGCAGCTTGCTAGAAGTCAGACTTTCAACTGAAGCTTTCTTT	CASSLLEVRLSTEAFF
TRBJ2-3	.	TRBD2	TRBV6-1	TGTGCCAGCAGTGCACTCGGGGGGAACTACACAGATACGCAGTATTTT	CASSALGGNYTDTQYF
TRBJ2-5	.	.	TRBV15	TGTGCCACCAGCCCTGTGTCTTCGCGGGGAGAGACCCAGTACTTC	CATSPVSSRGETQYF
TRBJ1-1	.	.	TRBV7-2	TGTGCCAGCAGCCCACCCCGCAGGTTCTTCACCAAGAACACTGAAGCTTTCTTT	CASSPPRRFFTKNTEAFF
TRBJ2-1	once	.	TRBV7-3	TGTGCCAGCAGCTTTGGGCAGGGAGGAAATGAGCAGTTCTTC	CASSFGQGGNEQFF
TRBJ1-5	.	.	TRBV7-2	TGTGCCAGCAGCTTAGAGTCTGGACAGCTTCAGCCCCAGCATTTT	CASSLESGQLQPQHF
TRBJ1-5	.	TRBD1	TRBV19	TGTGCCAGTAGTCCCGGGACAGGGGGTCAGCCCCAGCATTTT	CASSPGTGGQPQHF